This T cell receptor beta chain derives from a study of Graves' ophthalmopathy and Graves' hyperthyroidism. Across the whole study: Hyperthyroidism was considered stable when no ophthalmopathy appeared within 18 months of follow-up. Findings and caveats of the study: This model predicted ophthalmopathy progression (sensitivity 60% to 71%, specificity 72% to 80%).

Many counts were recorded for this clonotype. Its antigen is undetermined. The TCR beta CDR3 regions underwent amplification from RNA transcripts. HTBI primers were used in a first-round RT-PCR, which preceded a second-round multiplex PCR. MiXCR, run by TCRdb on the multiplex PCR reads, gives a single entry per CDR3 protein. The table has around 1,200,000 distinct CDR3 sequences, about 40% seen once. Hyperthyroidism patients, aged 18 to 65, were newly diagnosed, under 2 months' duration. Other autoimmune diseases, uncontrolled infections, pregnancy and lactation each led to patient exclusion. CDR1 is SGHRS, CDR2 YFSETQ, per germline. V was cut by 4 bases and J by 5 bases, with 9 bases left in between. The CDR3 totals 13 residues.

The TCR sequence derives from an adult man with Graves' hyperthyroidism. Sequencing was done on a sample of peripheral blood or thyroid tissue (not recorded which). J is TRBJ1-4 and V is TRBV5-1; D call uncertain. The CDR3 DNA reads TGCGCCAGCAGCCGTGTGGCGAATGAAAAACTGTTTTTT. It translates to CASSRVANEKLFF.